This section outlines one T cell receptor (beta chain) sequence together with its context. The antigen is unknown. This entry is derived from a study of T cell responses to AZD1222 COVID-19 vaccine. Study at large: The study pooled second doses at about 4 or about 12 weeks. General study findings and limits: Most donors were white British and more were female, and clonal diversity was possibly underestimated. Reportedly, nearly half of unique spike TCRs recognized epitopes outside B.1.351/B.1.1.7 mutations. Repertoire sampling was restricted to post-peak T cell response timepoints.

Sequencing was performed with immunoSEQ multiplex PCR; in TCRdb, only in-frame clones are kept and a portion is missing. Of about 120,000 clones in the sample, about 88% were seen once. Material: peripheral blood, obtained on day 0 of AZD1222 vaccination. The TCR was taken from an adult in good health.

For the CDR3, the DNA is TGTGCCAGCAGCCAATTCCGTGGGAGAGAGGGCAATGAGCAGTTCTTC. Its translation is CASSQFRGREGNEQFF. The chain couples TRBV3-1 (or the pseudogene TRBV3-2) to TRBJ2-1; D is perhaps TRBD2 (5 bases). In germline, CDR1 is LGHDT, CDR2 YNNKEL (reference sequence). The CDR3 is 16 residues long. Trimming shortened V by 2 bases and J by 6 bases, and 17 bases separated the two germline ends.